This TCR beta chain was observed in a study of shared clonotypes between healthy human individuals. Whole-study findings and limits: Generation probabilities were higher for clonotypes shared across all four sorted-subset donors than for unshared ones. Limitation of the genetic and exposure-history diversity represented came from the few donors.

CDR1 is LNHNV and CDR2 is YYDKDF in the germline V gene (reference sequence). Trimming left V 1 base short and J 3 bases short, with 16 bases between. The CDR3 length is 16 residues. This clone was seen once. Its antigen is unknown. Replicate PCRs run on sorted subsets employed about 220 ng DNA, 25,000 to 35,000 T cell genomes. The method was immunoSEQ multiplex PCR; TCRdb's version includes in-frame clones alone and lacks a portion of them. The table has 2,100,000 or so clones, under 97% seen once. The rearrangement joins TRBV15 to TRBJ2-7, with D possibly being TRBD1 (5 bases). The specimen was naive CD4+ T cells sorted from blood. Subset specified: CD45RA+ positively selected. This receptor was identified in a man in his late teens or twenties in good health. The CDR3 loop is CATSRVYAGSGYEQYF. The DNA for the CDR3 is TGTGCCACCAGCAGAGTCTACGCAGGGTCCGGCTACGAGCAGTACTTC.